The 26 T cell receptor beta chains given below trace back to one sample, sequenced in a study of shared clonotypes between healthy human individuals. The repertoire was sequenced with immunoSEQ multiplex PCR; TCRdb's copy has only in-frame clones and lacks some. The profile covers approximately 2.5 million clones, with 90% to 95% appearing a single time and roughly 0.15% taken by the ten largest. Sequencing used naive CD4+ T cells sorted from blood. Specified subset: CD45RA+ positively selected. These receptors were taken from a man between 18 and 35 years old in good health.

CDR3 sequence: CASSPRRLAFREQYF. CDR3 DNA sequence: TGTGCCAGCAGCCCCCGAAGGCTAGCGTTCCGCGAGCAGTACTTC. This chain links TRBV5-6 with TRBJ2-7; D is possibly TRBD2 (6 bases). Between the trimmed V and J ends, which lost 4 bases and 6 bases, there was a span of 20 bases. Germline CDR1 reads SGHDT; CDR2 reads YYEEEE. This CDR3 has 15 residues.

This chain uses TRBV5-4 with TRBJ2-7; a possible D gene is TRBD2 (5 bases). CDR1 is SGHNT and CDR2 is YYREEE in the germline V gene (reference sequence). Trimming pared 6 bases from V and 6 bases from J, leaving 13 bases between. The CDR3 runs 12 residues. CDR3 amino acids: CASTDRGSEQYF. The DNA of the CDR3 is TGTGCCAGCACGGACCGGGGAAGCGAGCAGTACTTC.

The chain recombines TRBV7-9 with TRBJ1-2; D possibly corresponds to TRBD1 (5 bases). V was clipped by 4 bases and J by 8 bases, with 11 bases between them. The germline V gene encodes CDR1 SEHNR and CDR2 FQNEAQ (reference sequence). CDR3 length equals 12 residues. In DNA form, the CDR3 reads TGTGCCAGCAGCTCTCAGGGTTTAGGCTACACCTTC. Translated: CASSSQGLGYTF.

CDR3 DNA: TGTGCCAGCAGCTTAGCGAACCGGGTATTCAGTGCTAATGAAAAACTGTTTTTT. As protein: CASSLANRVFSANEKLFF. The chain combines TRBV7-9 with TRBJ1-4; D remains unclear. Trimming took 0 bases from V and 3 from J, leaving 17 bases between them. CDR1 SEHNR and CDR2 FQNEAQ come from the germline V gene (reference sequence). The CDR3 contains 18 residues.

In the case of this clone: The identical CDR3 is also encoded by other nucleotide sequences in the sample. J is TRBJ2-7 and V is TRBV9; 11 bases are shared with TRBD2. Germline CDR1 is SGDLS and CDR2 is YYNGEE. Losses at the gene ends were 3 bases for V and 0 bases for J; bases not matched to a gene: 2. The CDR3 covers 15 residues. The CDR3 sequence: CASSATSGSSYEQYF. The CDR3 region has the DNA TGTGCCAGCAGCGCCACTAGCGGGAGCTCCTACGAGCAGTACTTC. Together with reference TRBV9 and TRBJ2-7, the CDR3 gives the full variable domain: DSGVTQTPKHLITATGQRVTLRCSPRSGDLSVYWYQQSLDQGLQFLIQYYNGEERAKGNILERFSAQQFPDLHSELNLSSLELGDSALYFCASSATSGSSYEQYFGPGTRLTVT.

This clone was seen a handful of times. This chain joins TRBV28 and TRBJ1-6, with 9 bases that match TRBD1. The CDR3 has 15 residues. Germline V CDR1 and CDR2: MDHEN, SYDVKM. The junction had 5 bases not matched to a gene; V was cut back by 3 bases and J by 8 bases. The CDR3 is CASSFAGQGHSPLHF. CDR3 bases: TGTGCCAGCAGTTTTGCGGGACAGGGTCATTCACCCCTCCACTTT.

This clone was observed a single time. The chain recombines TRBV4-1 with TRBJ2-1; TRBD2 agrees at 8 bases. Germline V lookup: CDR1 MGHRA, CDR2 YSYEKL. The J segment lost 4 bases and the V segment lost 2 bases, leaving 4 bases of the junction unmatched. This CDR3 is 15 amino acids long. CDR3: CASSQSLAGYNEQFF. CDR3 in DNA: TGCGCCAGCAGCCAAAGCCTAGCGGGTTACAATGAGCAGTTCTTC.

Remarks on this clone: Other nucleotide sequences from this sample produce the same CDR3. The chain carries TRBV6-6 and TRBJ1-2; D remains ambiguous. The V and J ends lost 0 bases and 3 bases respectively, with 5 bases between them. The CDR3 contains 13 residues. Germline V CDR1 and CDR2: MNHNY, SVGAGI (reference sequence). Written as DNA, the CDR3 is TGTGCCAGCAGTTACTCATCAGACTATGGCTACACCTTC. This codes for CASSYSSDYGYTF.

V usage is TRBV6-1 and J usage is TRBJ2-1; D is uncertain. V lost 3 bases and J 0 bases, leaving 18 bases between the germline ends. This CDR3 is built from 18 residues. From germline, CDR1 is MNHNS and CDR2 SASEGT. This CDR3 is CASSDPFSTKSSYNEQFF. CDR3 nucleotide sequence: TGTGCCAGCAGTGACCCGTTCTCTACCAAAAGCTCCTACAATGAGCAGTTCTTC.

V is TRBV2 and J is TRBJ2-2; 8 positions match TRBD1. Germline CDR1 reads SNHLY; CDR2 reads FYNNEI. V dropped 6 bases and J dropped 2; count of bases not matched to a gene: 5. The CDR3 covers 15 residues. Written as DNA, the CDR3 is TGTGCCAGCAGATACGACAGGGGAAACACCGGGGAGCTGTTTTTT. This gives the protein CASRYDRGNTGELFF.

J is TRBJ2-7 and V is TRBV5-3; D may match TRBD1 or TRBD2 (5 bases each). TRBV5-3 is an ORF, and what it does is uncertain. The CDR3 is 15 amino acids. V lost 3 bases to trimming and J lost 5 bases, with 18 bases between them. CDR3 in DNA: TGTGCCAGAAGCTCAGATTCGGGGCCAGTGGACGAGCAGTACTTC. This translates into CARSSDSGPVDEQYF.

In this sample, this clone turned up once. In nucleotides, the CDR3 is TGTGCCAGCAGTTTAAGGGGCCAGTTCTATGGCTACACCTTC. Protein sequence: CASSLRGQFYGYTF. This chain links TRBV27 with TRBJ1-2, with D possibly being TRBD1 (5 bases). Trimming left V 2 bases short and J 4 bases short, with 11 bases between. CDR3 length: 14 residues. Germline V gene sequence: CDR1 MNHEY, CDR2 SMNVEV (reference sequence).

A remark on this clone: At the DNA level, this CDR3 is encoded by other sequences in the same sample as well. CDR3 in amino acids: CASSLAKNIQYF. CDR3 coding DNA: TGTGCCAGCTCACTAGCCAAAAACATTCAGTACTTC. The chain combines TRBV5-8 with TRBJ2-4; D not resolved. The V end lost 7 bases, the J end lost 0 bases, and 5 bases lay between the germline ends. CDR3 length: 12 residues. Per germline, CDR1 SGHTS and CDR2 YDEGEE.

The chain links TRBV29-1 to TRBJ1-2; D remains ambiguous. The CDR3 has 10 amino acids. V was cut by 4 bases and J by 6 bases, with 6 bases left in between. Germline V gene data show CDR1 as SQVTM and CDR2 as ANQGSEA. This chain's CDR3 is CSVVVDGYTF. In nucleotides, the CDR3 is TGCAGCGTTGTTGTGGATGGCTACACCTTC.

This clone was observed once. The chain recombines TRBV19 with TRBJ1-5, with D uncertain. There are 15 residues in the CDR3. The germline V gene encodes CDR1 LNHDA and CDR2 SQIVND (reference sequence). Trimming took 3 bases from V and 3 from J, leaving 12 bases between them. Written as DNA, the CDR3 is TGTGCCAGTAGTATTAATCGGCAGCCCAATCAGCCCCAGCATTTT. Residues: CASSINRQPNQPQHF.

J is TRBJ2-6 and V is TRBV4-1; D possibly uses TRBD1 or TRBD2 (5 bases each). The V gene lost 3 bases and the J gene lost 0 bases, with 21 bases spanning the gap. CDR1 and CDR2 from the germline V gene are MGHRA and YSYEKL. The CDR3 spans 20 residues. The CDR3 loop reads CASSQTLSGTAGSGANVLTF. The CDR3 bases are TGCGCCAGCAGCCAGACCCTTTCCGGGACCGCCGGCTCTGGGGCCAACGTCCTGACTTTC.

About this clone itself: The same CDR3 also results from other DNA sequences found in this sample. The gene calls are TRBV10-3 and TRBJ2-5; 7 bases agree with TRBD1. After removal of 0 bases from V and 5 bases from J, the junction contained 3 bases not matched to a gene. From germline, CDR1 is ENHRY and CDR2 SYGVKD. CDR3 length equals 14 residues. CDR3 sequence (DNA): TGTGCCATCAGTGAGTCGAGCAGGGGGGAGACCCAGTACTTC. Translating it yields CAISESSRGETQYF.

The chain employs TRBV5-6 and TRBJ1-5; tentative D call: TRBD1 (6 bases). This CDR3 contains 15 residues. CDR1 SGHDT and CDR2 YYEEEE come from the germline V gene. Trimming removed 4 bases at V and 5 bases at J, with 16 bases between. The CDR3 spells CASSPGGGLYQPQHF. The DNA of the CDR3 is TGTGCCAGCAGCCCCGGGGGGGGGCTTTATCAGCCCCAGCATTTT. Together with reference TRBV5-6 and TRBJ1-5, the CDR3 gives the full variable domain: DAGVTQSPTHLIKTRGQQVTLRCSPKSGHDTVSWYQQALGQGPQFIFQYYEEEERQRGNFPDRFSGHQFPNYSSELNVNALLLGDSALYLCASSPGGGLYQPQHFGDGTRLSIL.

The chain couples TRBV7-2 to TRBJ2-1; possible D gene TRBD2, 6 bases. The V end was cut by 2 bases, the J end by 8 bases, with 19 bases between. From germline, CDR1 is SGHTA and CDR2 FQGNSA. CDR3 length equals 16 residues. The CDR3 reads CASSLSGAVYVYEQFF. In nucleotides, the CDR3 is TGTGCCAGCAGCTTATCGGGAGCGGTCTATGTCTATGAGCAGTTCTTC. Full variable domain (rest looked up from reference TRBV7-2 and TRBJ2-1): GAGVSQSPSNKVTEKGKDVELRCDPISGHTALYWYRQSLGQGLEFLIYFQGNSAPDKSGLPSDRFSAERTGGSVSTLTIQRTQQEDSAVYLCASSLSGAVYVYEQFFGPGTRLTVL.

Here the CDR3 reads CASSPSVGSWETQYF. DNA of the CDR3: TGTGCCAGCAGCCCCTCAGTAGGCAGCTGGGAGACCCAGTACTTC. This rearrangement joins TRBV11-2 to TRBJ2-5, with D unclear. With 5 bases removed from V and 5 bases from J, the gap between germline ends came to 18 bases. The CDR3 loop spans 15 amino acids. In germline, CDR1 is SGHAT, CDR2 FQNNGV.

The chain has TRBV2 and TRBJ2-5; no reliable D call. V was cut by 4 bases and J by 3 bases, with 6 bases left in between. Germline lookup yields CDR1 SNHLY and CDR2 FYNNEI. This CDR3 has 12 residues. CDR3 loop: CASSVTKETQYF. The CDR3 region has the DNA TGTGCCAGCAGTGTTACCAAAGAGACCCAGTACTTC.

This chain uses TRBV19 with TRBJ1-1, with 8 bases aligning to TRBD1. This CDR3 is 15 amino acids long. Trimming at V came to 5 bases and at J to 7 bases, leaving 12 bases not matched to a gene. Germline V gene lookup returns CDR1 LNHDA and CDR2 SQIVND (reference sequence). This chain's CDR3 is CASSARQGLVGEAFF. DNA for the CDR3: TGTGCCAGTAGTGCAAGACAGGGGTTGGTGGGTGAAGCTTTCTTT.

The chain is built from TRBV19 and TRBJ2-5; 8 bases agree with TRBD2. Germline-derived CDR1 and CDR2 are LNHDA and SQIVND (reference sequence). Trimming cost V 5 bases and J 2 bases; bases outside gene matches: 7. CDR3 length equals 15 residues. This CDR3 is CASSSLAGVQETQYF. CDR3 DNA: TGTGCCAGTAGTTCCCTAGCGGGTGTTCAAGAGACCCAGTACTTC.

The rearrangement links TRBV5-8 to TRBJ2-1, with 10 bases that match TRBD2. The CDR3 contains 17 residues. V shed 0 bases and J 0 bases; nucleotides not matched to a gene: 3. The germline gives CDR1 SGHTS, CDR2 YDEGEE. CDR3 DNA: TGTGCCAGCAGCTTGGGACTAGCGGGTTTCTCCTACAATGAGCAGTTCTTC. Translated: CASSLGLAGFSYNEQFF.

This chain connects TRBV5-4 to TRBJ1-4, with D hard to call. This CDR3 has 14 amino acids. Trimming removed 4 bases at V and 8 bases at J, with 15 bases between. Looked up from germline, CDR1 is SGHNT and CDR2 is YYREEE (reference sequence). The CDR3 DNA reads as TGTGCCAGCAGCCCGAGTCGGGCGGGCGAAAAACTGTTTTTT. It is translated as CASSPSRAGEKLFF. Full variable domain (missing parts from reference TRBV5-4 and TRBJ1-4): ETGVTQSPTHLIKTRGQQVTLRCSSQSGHNTVSWYQQALGQGPQFIFQYYREEENGRGNFPPRFSGLQFPNYSSELNVNALELDDSALYLCASSPSRAGEKLFFGSGTQLSVL.

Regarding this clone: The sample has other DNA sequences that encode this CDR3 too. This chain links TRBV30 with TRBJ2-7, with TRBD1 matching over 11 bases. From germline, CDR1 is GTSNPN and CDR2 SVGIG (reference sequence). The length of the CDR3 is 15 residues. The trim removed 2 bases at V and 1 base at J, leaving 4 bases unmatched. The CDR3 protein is CAWSSGTGGSYEQYF. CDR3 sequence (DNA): TGTGCCTGGAGTTCCGGGACAGGGGGATCCTACGAGCAGTACTTC.